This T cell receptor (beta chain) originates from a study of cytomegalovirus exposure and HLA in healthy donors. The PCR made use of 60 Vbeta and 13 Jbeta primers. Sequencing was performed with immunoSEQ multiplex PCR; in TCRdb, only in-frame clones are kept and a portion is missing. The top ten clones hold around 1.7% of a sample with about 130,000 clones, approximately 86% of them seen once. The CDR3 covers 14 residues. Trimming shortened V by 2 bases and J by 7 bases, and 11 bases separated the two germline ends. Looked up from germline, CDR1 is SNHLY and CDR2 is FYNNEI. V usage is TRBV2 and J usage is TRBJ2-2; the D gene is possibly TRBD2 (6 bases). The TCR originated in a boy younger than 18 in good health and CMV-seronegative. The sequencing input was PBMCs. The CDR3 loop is CASSEIGGGGELFF. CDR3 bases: TGTGCCAGCAGTGAAATTGGGGGAGGCGGGGAGCTGTTTTTT.